Presented here are 11 T cell receptor beta chains from one specimen sequenced in a study of blood T cell repertoires in COVID-19. Some clones are missing from TCRdb's copy, which holds only in-frame ones; the method was immunoSEQ multiplex PCR. The table shows 300,000 or so clones, with 87% occurring only once. The sample consisted of peripheral blood. These receptors came from a woman between 40 and 55 years old who had recovered from COVID-19.

The chain links TRBV4-1 to TRBJ1-2; D is undetermined. With 1 base removed from V and 3 bases from J, the gap between germline ends came to 9 bases. The CDR3 is 14 amino acids. The germline CDR1 and CDR2 sequences are MGHRA and YSYEKL. The CDR3 nucleotides read TGCGCCAGCAGCCAAGTTCCAGAAGACTATGGCTACACCTTC. Residues: CASSQVPEDYGYTF.

This chain joins TRBV6-1 and TRBJ1-1; D is perhaps TRBD1 (5 bases). The CDR3 has 13 amino acids. V lost 3 bases to trimming and J lost 3 bases, with 8 bases between them. From germline, CDR1 is MNHNS and CDR2 SASEGT. The CDR3: CASSEGHHTEAFF. The CDR3 nucleotides read TGTGCCAGCAGTGAGGGGCATCACACTGAAGCTTTCTTT.

The chain is built from TRBV7-2 and TRBJ1-5, with D unclear. V was cut by 5 bases and J by 4 bases, with 9 bases left in between. Germline CDR1 SGHTA, CDR2 FQGNSA. CDR3 length equals 13 residues. CDR3 loop: CASSVGVNQPQHF. CDR3 in DNA: TGTGCCAGCAGCGTGGGAGTAAATCAGCCCCAGCATTTT.

This chain joins TRBV10-2 and TRBJ1-4, with 7 bases identical to TRBD1. Trimming at V came to 7 bases and at J to 7 bases, leaving 12 bases not matched to a gene. Per germline, CDR1 WSHSY and CDR2 SAAADI. This CDR3 comprises 15 residues. This CDR3 reads CASMRQGRGGEKLFF. The CDR3 DNA reads TGCGCCAGCATGAGACAGGGTCGGGGGGGTGAAAAACTGTTTTTT.

A note on this clone: Other DNA sequences from this sample encode an identical CDR3 as well. This sequence joins TRBV9 and TRBJ2-7; 10 bases are a match to TRBD2. The germline gives CDR1 SGDLS, CDR2 YYNGEE. CDR3 size: 15 residues. Trimming removed 0 bases from V and 3 bases from J; junction bases left unmatched: 3. CDR3 region: CASSVEASGGYEQYF. The DNA of the CDR3 is TGTGCCAGCAGCGTAGAAGCTAGCGGGGGCTACGAGCAGTACTTC.

CDR3 coding DNA: TGTGCCAGCAGCCTCCAGGGGGCCCTAAACACTGAAGCTTTCTTT. Encoded protein: CASSLQGALNTEAFF. The genes are TRBV3-1 (or the pseudogene TRBV3-2) and TRBJ1-1, with TRBD1 matching over 8 bases. CDR3 length: 15 residues. The J segment lost 2 bases and the V segment lost 4 bases, leaving 6 bases of the junction unmatched. Germline values: CDR1 LGHDT, CDR2 YNNKEL (reference sequence).

CDR3 sequence reads: CASSPNSPGYNEQFF. The DNA of the CDR3 is TGTGCCAGCAGTCCCAACTCGCCGGGGTACAATGAGCAGTTCTTC. The genes are TRBV27 and TRBJ2-1; weak D call: TRBD2 (5 bases). V gave up 5 bases and J gave up 4 bases, with 15 bases separating them. Germline V gene data show CDR1 as MNHEY and CDR2 as SMNVEV (reference sequence). The CDR3 loop spans 15 amino acids.

This clone came up once. The J gene is TRBJ2-5, the V gene TRBV19; 9 bases are a match to TRBD2. J was trimmed by 5 bases and V by 6 bases; bases with no gene match: 10. The CDR3 is 15 residues long. Germline V CDR1 and CDR2: LNHDA, SQIVND (reference sequence). Written as DNA, the CDR3 is TGTGCCAGTAGAGGTGTGGCGGGGGGGCCCGAGACCCAGTACTTC. Amino acid sequence: CASRGVAGGPETQYF.

V gene TRBV7-6 combines with J gene TRBJ1-4; no clear D. The CDR3 consists of 15 residues. The ends were cut back, 3 bases at V and 4 bases at J, with 12 bases in the middle. Germline V gene sequence: CDR1 SGHVS, CDR2 FNYEAQ. CDR3 DNA: TGTGCCAGCAGCTTGGGCCGGAATCATAATGAAAAACTGTTTTTT. It encodes CASSLGRNHNEKLFF. The complete variable domain, with remaining parts taken from reference TRBV7-6 and TRBJ1-4, reads GAGVSQSPRYKVTKRGQDVALRCDPISGHVSLYWYRQALGQGPEFLTYFNYEAQQDKSGLPNDRFSAERPEGSISTLTIQRTEQRDSAMYRCASSLGRNHNEKLFFGSGTQLSVL.

This chain joins TRBV5-1 and TRBJ2-2, with TRBD1 matching over 9 bases. Germline values: CDR1 SGHRS, CDR2 YFSETQ. This CDR3 region has 14 residues. The junction had 1 base not matched to a gene; V was cut back by 4 bases and J by 3 bases. DNA of the CDR3: TGCGCCAGCAGCCGGACAGGGGACACCGGGGAGCTGTTTTTT. This codes for CASSRTGDTGELFF. The full variable domain, rest sourced from reference TRBV5-1 and TRBJ2-2, is KAGVTQTPRYLIKTRGQQVTLSCSPISGHRSVSWYQQTPGQGLQFLFEYFSETQRNKGNFPGRFSGRQFSNSRSEMNVSTLELGDSALYLCASSRTGDTGELFFGEGSRLTVL.

This sequence joins TRBV3-1 (or the pseudogene TRBV3-2) and TRBJ1-5, with D perhaps matching TRBD1 (5 bases). The ends were cut back, 1 base at V and 10 bases at J, with 8 bases in the middle. The CDR3 totals 12 residues. Per germline, CDR1 LGHDT and CDR2 YNNKEL (reference sequence). The CDR3 DNA is TGTGCCAGCAGCCAAGGGGGCCAACCCCAGCATTTT. Amino acids: CASSQGGQPQHF.